Listed here are 28 T cell receptor beta chains from one sample, sequenced in a study of human T cells and chemical hapten exposure. Sample time point: patch test 2, 6 weeks after DPC sensitization. Treatment meaning: therapeutic diphenylcyclopropenone sensitization with weekly scalp DPC. In TCRdb, the RACE reads were re-called with MiXCR into one record per CDR3 protein. Of roughly 50,000 distinct CDR3 sequences detected, just under 10% appear once; the ten largest clones hold over 1.5%. The source was whole blood, collected in connection with sensitization to the hapten diphenylcyclopropenone (DPC). Receptors originate from a woman between 45 and 60 years old with alopecia areata. Some clones in this sample may be carry-over from other donors' samples.

J is TRBJ1-1 and V is TRBV11-1; D call uncertain. CDR3 size: 15 residues. Germline values: CDR1 SGHAT, CDR2 FQDESV (reference sequence). Trimming shortened V by 2 bases and J by 3 bases, and 13 bases separated the two germline ends. This CDR3 reads CASSLRARSDTEAFF. As DNA, the CDR3 is TGTGCCAGCAGCTTACGGGCAAGGTCGGACACTGAAGCTTTCTTT.

This clonotype showed up many times. This chain uses TRBV5-6 with TRBJ1-1, with TRBD1 as a possible D gene (5 bases). Germline assignment: CDR1 SGHDT and CDR2 YYEEEE. This CDR3 contains 15 residues. The ends were cut back, 1 base at V and 1 base at J, with 11 bases in the middle. This CDR3 reads CASSLNGHPNTEAFF. The CDR3, as DNA: TGTGCCAGCAGCTTGAATGGACACCCGAACACTGAAGCTTTCTTT.

This clonotype was recorded many times. The CDR3 sequence: CASSDPTTGNLGDTEAFF. For the CDR3, the DNA is TGTGCCAGCAGTGACCCGACCACAGGGAATTTGGGCGACACTGAAGCTTTCTTT. This chain links TRBV6-4 with TRBJ1-1; a possible D gene is TRBD1 (6 bases). Trimming took 2 bases from V and 3 from J, leaving 22 bases between them. CDR3 length equals 18 residues. Germline lookup yields CDR1 MRHNA and CDR2 SNTAGT.

V is TRBV14 and J is TRBJ2-1; D possibly corresponds to TRBD1 (5 bases). The CDR3 loop spans 16 amino acids. CDR1 is SGHDN and CDR2 is FVKESK in the germline V gene. The V end lost 0 bases, the J end lost 2 bases, and 11 bases lay between the germline ends. Here the CDR3 reads CASSQEGYRTYNEQFF. The CDR3 coding sequence is TGTGCCAGCAGCCAAGAAGGCTACAGGACCTACAATGAGCAGTTCTTC.

This sequence joins TRBV5-1 and TRBJ2-1, with 7 bases that match TRBD1. Germline assignment: CDR1 SGHRS and CDR2 YFSETQ. The CDR3 extends over 14 amino acids. The ends lost 4 bases at V and 7 bases at J; junction bases unmatched: 8. The CDR3 DNA is TGCGCCAGCAGCCAGGGGGAATCGTGGAATGAGCAGTTCTTC. Encoded protein: CASSQGESWNEQFF.

The chain combines TRBV19 with TRBJ2-5, with 10 bases matching TRBD2. Unmatched junction bases numbered 6, after V lost 1 base and J lost 4 bases. Germline lookup yields CDR1 LNHDA and CDR2 SQIVND (reference sequence). This CDR3 has 16 residues. CDR3 sequence: CASSIVIAGGRETQYF. CDR3 bases: TGTGCCAGTAGTATAGTTATAGCGGGAGGCCGAGAGACCCAGTACTTC.

This clonotype was picked up a small number of times. The V call is TRBV29-1, the J call TRBJ2-5; 7 positions agree with TRBD1. Germline V lookup: CDR1 SQVTM, CDR2 ANQGSEA. The CDR3 is 14 residues long. Trimming took 2 bases from V and 0 from J; bases not matched to a gene: 3. CDR3 DNA: TGCAGCGTTGAACCGGGACAGCACCAAGAGACCCAGTACTTC. Translating gives CSVEPGQHQETQYF.

This clonotype was counted many times. The V call is TRBV28, the J call TRBJ1-1; 10 bases map to TRBD1. This CDR3 region has 14 residues. The V segment lost 6 bases and the J segment 4 bases; nucleotides outside the gene matches: 5. Germline CDR1 and CDR2: MDHEN and SYDVKM. The DNA for the CDR3 is TGTGCCAGCAGGATGACAGGGGGCCTCACTGAAGCTTTCTTT. Its translation: CASRMTGGLTEAFF.

This chain links TRBV6-1 with TRBJ1-6; D uncertain. Deletions cut 1 base from V and 8 bases from J, with 6 bases between. The CDR3 sequence is 13 residues long. Germline CDR1 is MNHNS and CDR2 is SASEGT. CDR3 sequence (DNA): TGTGCCAGCAGTGAAGTTGGCGATTCACCCCTCCACTTT. Its protein product is CASSEVGDSPLHF.

At least ten counts were recorded for this clonotype. The chain combines TRBV24-1 with TRBJ2-3; no clear D gene. The CDR3 extends over 17 amino acids. Looked up from germline, CDR1 is KGHDR and CDR2 is SFDVKD. Trimming pared 0 bases from V and 2 bases from J, leaving 14 bases between. This CDR3 is CATSDLDLSFNTDTQYF. DNA of the CDR3: TGTGCCACCAGTGATTTGGATCTATCTTTTAACACAGATACGCAGTATTTT.

J is TRBJ2-3 and V is TRBV27; D call uncertain. Per germline, CDR1 MNHEY and CDR2 SMNVEV (reference sequence). The V end lost 6 bases, the J end lost 2 bases, and 18 bases lay between the germline ends. CDR3 length: 16 residues. This CDR3 reads CASSYDPRALTDTQYF. The CDR3 DNA sequence: TGTGCCAGCAGCTACGATCCCCGGGCCCTCACAGATACGCAGTATTTT.

In its sample, this clonotype was seen many times. The chain uses TRBV4-3 and TRBJ2-3; D remains unclear. V lost 1 base to trimming and J lost 2 bases, with 13 bases between them. CDR1 LGHNA and CDR2 YSLEER come from the germline V gene. The CDR3 has 16 residues. The CDR3 here is CASSQVSGSYTDTQYF. The CDR3 coding sequence is TGCGCCAGCAGCCAAGTGTCAGGATCGTACACAGATACGCAGTATTTT.

This clonotype was found many times. This sequence joins TRBV7-2 and TRBJ2-7, with D possibly matching TRBD2 (6 bases). The germline gives CDR1 SGHTA, CDR2 FQGNSA. Deletions cut 3 bases from V and 4 bases from J, with 19 bases between. This CDR3 has 16 residues. The CDR3 protein is CASSFLWRRAYYEQYF. CDR3 in DNA: TGTGCCAGCAGCTTTTTATGGCGGAGGGCCTATTACGAGCAGTACTTC.

The table lists this clonotype with a few counts. In DNA, the CDR3 is TGTGCCAGCAGGAGGACAGCCTCTTTCGGGGAGCTGTTTTTT. This gives the protein CASRRTASFGELFF. The rearrangement uses TRBV28 and TRBJ2-2, with a tentative D call TRBD1 (6 bases). V was pared by 6 bases and J by 7 bases, with 15 bases between. The CDR3 runs 14 residues. Germline values: CDR1 MDHEN, CDR2 SYDVKM. Supplemented by reference TRBV28 and TRBJ2-2, the full variable domain reads DVKVTQSSRYLVKRTGEKVFLECVQDMDHENMFWYRQDPGLGLRLIYFSYDVKMKEKGDIPEGYSVSREKKERFSLILESASTNQTSMYLCASRRTASFGELFFGEGSRLTVL.

This clonotype has just a few counts. V is TRBV12-3 or TRBV12-4 and J is TRBJ1-2; the D gene is possibly TRBD1 (5 bases). The CDR3 loop spans 14 amino acids. The V gene lost 5 bases and the J gene lost 7 bases, with 17 bases spanning the gap. CDR3 DNA: TGTGCCAGCAGTCCCCCAATCAGGGCAGGTGGCTACACCTTC. It is translated as CASSPPIRAGGYTF.

The rearrangement uses TRBV28 and TRBJ1-5; D possibly corresponds to TRBD1 (6 bases). The CDR3 consists of 13 residues. CDR1 is MDHEN and CDR2 is SYDVKM in the germline V gene. The V end was cut by 7 bases, the J end by 4 bases, with 11 bases between. The CDR3 loop is CASTQDRNQPQHF. CDR3 coding DNA: TGTGCCAGCACCCAGGACAGAAATCAGCCCCAGCATTTT.

This clonotype was picked up many times. The V call is TRBV4-3, the J call TRBJ2-1; 9 nucleotides agree with TRBD1. CDR3 length: 15 amino acids. Germline CDR1 LGHNA, CDR2 YSLEER. Unmatched junction bases numbered 8, after V lost 5 bases and J lost 6 bases. The CDR3: CASSIQGAGANEQFF. In nucleotides, the CDR3 is TGCGCCAGCAGCATACAGGGGGCGGGGGCCAATGAGCAGTTCTTC.

In this sample, this clonotype is medium-sized. The chain joins TRBV6-1 to TRBJ1-1; D might be TRBD1 (5 bases). Looked up from germline, CDR1 is MNHNS and CDR2 is SASEGT. The CDR3 has 15 residues. Trimming left V 1 base short and J 3 bases short, with 12 bases between. CDR3 loop: CASSEGQGDYTEAFF. The CDR3 coding sequence is TGTGCCAGCAGTGAAGGTCAGGGTGATTACACTGAAGCTTTCTTT.

The V gene is TRBV19, the J gene TRBJ2-1; D unresolved. V shed 3 bases and J shed 4 bases, with 16 bases lying between them. Per the germline V gene, CDR1 is LNHDA and CDR2 is SQIVND (reference sequence). The CDR3 runs 16 residues. The CDR3 coding sequence is TGTGCCAGTAGTATGATGCCCGACACACCTTACAATGAGCAGTTCTTC. It translates to CASSMMPDTPYNEQFF.

V gene TRBV12-3 or TRBV12-4 combines with J gene TRBJ2-3, with TRBD2 matching 8 bases. J gave up 4 bases and V 4 bases, and 4 bases lay outside the gene matches. This CDR3 has 14 residues. The CDR3 here is CASSSGTRPDTQYF. Here the CDR3 DNA reads TGTGCCAGCAGTTCCGGGACTAGGCCAGATACGCAGTATTTT.

This clonotype was detected ten times or more. The gene calls are TRBV11-2 and TRBJ1-4, with 7 bases matching TRBD1. The J segment lost 11 bases and the V segment lost 2 bases, leaving 5 bases of the junction unmatched. Germline values: CDR1 SGHAT, CDR2 FQNNGV. The length of the CDR3 is 13 residues. CDR3 protein: CASSLTGVGKLFF. The CDR3, as DNA: TGTGCCAGCAGCTTAACAGGGGTTGGGAAACTGTTTTTT.

This clonotype was recorded many times. The junction departs from germline at one end; a sequencing error may be responsible. V and J are TRBV5-1 and TRBJ1-6; D is perhaps TRBD1 (5 bases). This CDR3 comprises 13 residues. The germline CDR1 and CDR2 sequences are SGHRS and YFSETQ. The CDR3 is CASAQGYDSPLHF. The CDR3 DNA reads TGCGCCAGCGCCCAGGGCTATGATTCACCCCTCCACTTT.

The chain links TRBV3-1 to TRBJ1-5; D call uncertain. Trimming shortened V by 0 bases and J by 10 bases, and 13 bases separated the two germline ends. Germline assignment: CDR1 LGHDT and CDR2 YNNKEL (reference sequence). This CDR3 contains 14 residues. The CDR3 nucleotides read TGTGCCAGCAGCCAAGATTCTGGAAGGAGACCCCAGCATTTT. Its protein is CASSQDSGRRPQHF.

J is TRBJ1-5 and V is TRBV20-1, with D hard to call. In germline, CDR1 is DFQATT, CDR2 SNEGSKA (reference sequence). Trimming shortened V by 4 bases and J by 6 bases, and 10 bases separated the two germline ends. This CDR3 is built from 12 residues. The CDR3 sequence: CSAKGSSQPQHF. The CDR3 region has the DNA TGCAGTGCTAAAGGGTCTTCTCAGCCCCAGCATTTT.

Ten or more counts support this clonotype. The chain carries TRBV7-6 and TRBJ1-1; D call uncertain. The V gene's germline CDR1 is SGHVS and CDR2 FNYEAQ. Trimming pared 3 bases from V and 2 bases from J, leaving 10 bases between. The CDR3 contains 14 residues. The CDR3 sequence: CASSLAGGNTEAFF. For the CDR3, the DNA is TGTGCCAGCAGCTTGGCGGGAGGCAACACTGAAGCTTTCTTT. Complete variable domain (other parts from reference TRBV7-6 and TRBJ1-1): GAGVSQSPRYKVTKRGQDVALRCDPISGHVSLYWYRQALGQGPEFLTYFNYEAQQDKSGLPNDRFSAERPEGSISTLTIQRTEQRDSAMYRCASSLAGGNTEAFFGQGTRLTVV.

This clonotype was seen many times. The gene calls are TRBV14 and TRBJ1-1, with 7 nucleotides matching TRBD1. Germline V gives CDR1 SGHDN, CDR2 FVKESK. The CDR3 runs to 16 residues. J gave up 0 bases and V 2 bases, and 6 bases lay outside the gene matches. CDR3 nucleotides: TGTGCCAGCAGCCAACCCAACACAGGGGTGAACACTGAAGCTTTCTTT. Its translation: CASSQPNTGVNTEAFF.

This clonotype has at least ten counts. The V and J genes are TRBV2 and TRBJ2-2; D is unclear. This CDR3 spans 15 amino acids. V dropped 3 bases and J dropped 0 bases, with 8 bases sitting between them. Germline V gene sequence: CDR1 SNHLY, CDR2 FYNNEI. CDR3 sequence: CASSESAANTGELFF. In DNA, the CDR3 is TGTGCCAGCAGTGAGTCTGCGGCGAACACCGGGGAGCTGTTTTTT.

A few counts support this clonotype. The chain employs TRBV20-1 and TRBJ1-2; 7 bases agree with TRBD1. The CDR3 sequence is 14 residues long. Germline CDR1 reads DFQATT; CDR2 reads SNEGSKA (reference sequence). After removal of 1 base from V and 5 bases from J, the junction contained 7 bases not matched to a gene. This CDR3 reads CSARGTGPIYGYTF. CDR3 nucleotides: TGCAGTGCTAGAGGGACAGGTCCGATTTATGGCTACACCTTC.